Given below is one T cell receptor (beta chain) in context. The antigen is undetermined. The data belong to a study of cytomegalovirus exposure and HLA in healthy donors. Broader study findings: In vitro, three CMV-associated chains proved specific for CMV antigens. Cytomegalovirus association was listed for around 170 TCR beta chains. Subsequent analysis revealed that first-cohort TCR clusters tended to co-occur in the approximately 120 validation repertoires.

The germline V gene encodes CDR1 MNHEY and CDR2 SMNVEV (reference sequence). V lost 8 bases and J lost 0, with 17 bases in between. The length of the CDR3 is 17 residues. Sequencing was performed with immunoSEQ multiplex PCR; in TCRdb, only in-frame clones are kept and a portion is missing. The table records about 140,000 clones, about four fifths of them present only once. The sequence derives from a woman in her twenties or thirties in good health and CMV-seronegative. This rearrangement joins TRBV27 to TRBJ1-6; D possibly corresponds to TRBD1 (5 bases). The specimen was PBMCs. CDR3 in amino acids: CASQMWGGSSYNSPLHF. In nucleotides, the CDR3 is TGTGCCAGCCAAATGTGGGGGGGAAGCTCCTATAATTCACCCCTCCACTTT.